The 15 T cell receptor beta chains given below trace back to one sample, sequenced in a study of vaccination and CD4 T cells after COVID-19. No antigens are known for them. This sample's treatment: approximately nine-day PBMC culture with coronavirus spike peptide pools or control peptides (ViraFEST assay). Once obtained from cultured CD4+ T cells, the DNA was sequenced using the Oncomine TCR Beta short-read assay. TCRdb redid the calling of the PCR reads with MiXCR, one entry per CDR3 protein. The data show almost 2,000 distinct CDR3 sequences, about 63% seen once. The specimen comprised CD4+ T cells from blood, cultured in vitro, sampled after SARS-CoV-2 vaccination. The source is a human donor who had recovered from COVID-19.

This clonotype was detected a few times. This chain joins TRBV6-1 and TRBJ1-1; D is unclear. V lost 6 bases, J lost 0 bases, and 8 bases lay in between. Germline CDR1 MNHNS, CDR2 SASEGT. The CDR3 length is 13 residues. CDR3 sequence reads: CASSRDLNTEAFF. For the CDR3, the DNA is TGTGCCAGCAGCAGAGATTTGAACACTGAAGCTTTCTTT.

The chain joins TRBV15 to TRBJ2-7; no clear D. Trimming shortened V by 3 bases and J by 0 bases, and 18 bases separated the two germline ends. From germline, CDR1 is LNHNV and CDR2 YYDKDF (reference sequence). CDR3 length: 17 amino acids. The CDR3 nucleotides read TGTGCCACCAGCAGCCCCTCCTTGGGCAGGCGCTCCTACGAGCAGTACTTC. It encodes CATSSPSLGRRSYEQYF.

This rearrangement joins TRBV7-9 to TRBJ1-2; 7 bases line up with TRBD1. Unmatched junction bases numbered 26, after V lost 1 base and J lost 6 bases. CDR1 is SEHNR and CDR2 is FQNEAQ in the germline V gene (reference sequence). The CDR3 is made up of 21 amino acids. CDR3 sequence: CASSLGTTMVTLDRRVDGYTF. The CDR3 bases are TGTGCCAGCAGCTTAGGGACCACTATGGTTACATTGGACAGGCGTGTGGATGGCTACACCTTC.

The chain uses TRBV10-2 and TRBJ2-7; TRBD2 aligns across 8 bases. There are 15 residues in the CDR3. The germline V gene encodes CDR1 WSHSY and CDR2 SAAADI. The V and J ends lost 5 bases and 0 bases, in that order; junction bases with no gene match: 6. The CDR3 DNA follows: TGCGCCAGCAGTTACGGAGCGGGGGACTCCTACGAGCAGTACTTC. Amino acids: CASSYGAGDSYEQYF.

For the CDR3, the DNA is TGCAGTGCTAGACCCCCCTCTAGCGGGGAAGAGACCCAGTACTTC. Protein product: CSARPPSSGEETQYF. V and J are TRBV20-1 and TRBJ2-5; 9 nucleotides line up with TRBD2. The V segment lost 2 bases and the J segment 3 bases; nucleotides outside the gene matches: 7. Germline values: CDR1 DFQATT, CDR2 SNEGSKA (reference sequence). The CDR3 covers 15 residues.

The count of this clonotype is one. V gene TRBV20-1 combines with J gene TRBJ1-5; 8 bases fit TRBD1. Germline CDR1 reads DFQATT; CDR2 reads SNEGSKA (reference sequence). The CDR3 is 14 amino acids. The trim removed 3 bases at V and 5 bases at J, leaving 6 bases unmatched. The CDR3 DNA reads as TGCAGTGCTAGTCCTCCAGGGGGCTATCAGCCCCAGCATTTT. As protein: CSASPPGGYQPQHF.

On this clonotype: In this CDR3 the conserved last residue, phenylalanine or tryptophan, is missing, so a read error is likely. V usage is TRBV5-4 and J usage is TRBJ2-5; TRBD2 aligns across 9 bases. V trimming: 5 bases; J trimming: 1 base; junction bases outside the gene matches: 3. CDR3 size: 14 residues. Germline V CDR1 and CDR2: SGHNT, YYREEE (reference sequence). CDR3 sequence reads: CASSSGSFQETQYL. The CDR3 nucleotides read TGTGCCAGCAGTAGCGGGAGCTTCCAAGAGACCCAGTACCTC.

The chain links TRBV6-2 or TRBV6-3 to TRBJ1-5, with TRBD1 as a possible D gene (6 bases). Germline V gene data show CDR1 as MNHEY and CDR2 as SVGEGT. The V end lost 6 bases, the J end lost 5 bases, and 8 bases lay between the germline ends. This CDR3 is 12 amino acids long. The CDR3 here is CASRQGYQPQHF. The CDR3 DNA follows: TGTGCCAGCAGACAGGGTTATCAGCCCCAGCATTTT.

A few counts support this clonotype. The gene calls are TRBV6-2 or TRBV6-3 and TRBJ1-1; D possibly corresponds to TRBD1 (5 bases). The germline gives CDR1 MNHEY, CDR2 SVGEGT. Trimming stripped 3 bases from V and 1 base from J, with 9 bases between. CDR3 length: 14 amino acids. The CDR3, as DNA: TGTGCCAGCAGTTATCTGGGGCAGAACACTGAAGCTTTCTTT. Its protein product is CASSYLGQNTEAFF.

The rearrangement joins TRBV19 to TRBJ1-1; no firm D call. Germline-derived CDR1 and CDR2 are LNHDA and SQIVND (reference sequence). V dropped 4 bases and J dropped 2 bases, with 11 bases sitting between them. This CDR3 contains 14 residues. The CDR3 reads CASSSQRSNTEAFF. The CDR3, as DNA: TGTGCCAGTAGTAGCCAGAGATCAAACACTGAAGCTTTCTTT.

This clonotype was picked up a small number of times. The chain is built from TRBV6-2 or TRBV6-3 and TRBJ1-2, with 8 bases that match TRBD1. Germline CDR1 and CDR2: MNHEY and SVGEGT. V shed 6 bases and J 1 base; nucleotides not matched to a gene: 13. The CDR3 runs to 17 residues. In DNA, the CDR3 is TGTGCCAGCAGCCCCCCCGACAGGGGCCCCTTTAACTATGGCTACACCTTC. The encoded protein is CASSPPDRGPFNYGYTF.

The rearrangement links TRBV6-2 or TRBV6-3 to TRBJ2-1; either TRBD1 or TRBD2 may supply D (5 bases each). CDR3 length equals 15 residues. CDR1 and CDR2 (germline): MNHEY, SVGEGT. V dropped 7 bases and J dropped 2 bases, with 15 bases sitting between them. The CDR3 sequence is CASTLGRVPYNEQFF. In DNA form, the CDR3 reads TGTGCCAGCACCCTGGGGCGGGTCCCCTACAATGAGCAGTTCTTC.

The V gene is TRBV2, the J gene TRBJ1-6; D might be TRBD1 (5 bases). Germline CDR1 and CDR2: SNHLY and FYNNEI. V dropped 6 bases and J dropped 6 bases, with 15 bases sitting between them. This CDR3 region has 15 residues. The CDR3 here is CASRDGRGGNSPLHF. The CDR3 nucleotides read TGTGCCAGCAGGGACGGGAGGGGAGGTAATTCACCCCTCCACTTT.

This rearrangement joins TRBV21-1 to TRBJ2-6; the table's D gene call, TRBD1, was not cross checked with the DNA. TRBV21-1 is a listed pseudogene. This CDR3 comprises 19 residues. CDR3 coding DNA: TGTGCCAGCAGCACCCTCCCCGGGACAGGAACACGAGGGGCCAACGTCCTGACTTTC. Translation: CASSTLPGTGTRGANVLTF.

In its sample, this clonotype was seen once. DNA of the CDR3: TGTGCCAGCAGCTTAGACAGGGGGGGGATGGATACGCAGTATTTT. Translated: CASSLDRGGMDTQYF. The rearrangement uses TRBV7-3 and TRBJ2-3; 9 bases line up with TRBD1. This CDR3 comprises 15 residues. V was clipped by 2 bases and J by 6 bases; unmatched bases: 6. Germline V CDR1 and CDR2: SGHTA, FQGTGA.